This entry describes one T cell receptor beta chain. The specificity of this receptor is unknown. No clone much larger than this one lies a single base away; base qualities are absent. The V and J ends are trimmed by 5 bases and 4 bases, leaving 9 bases between them. Including cysteine and phenylalanine, the CDR3 has 13 amino acids. Only the CDR3 DNA stays, 39 bases, in frame from base 1. CDR1 and CDR2 were assigned from the germline V gene as SGHAT and FQNNGV. The data originate from a study of T cells in localized non-small cell lung cancer (dated by TCRdb to about 2020). Regarding the complete study: Comparing tumors with uninvolved tumor-adjacent lungs, the study looked at the T cell repertoires of 236 patients with early-stage NSCLC. NSCLC patients had a mean age of roughly 64 years, and fewer than 150 were male and over 85 female. The cohort comprised roughly 240 treatment-naïve NSCLC patients with resected, localized lung tumors. What the work shows at the level of the full study, not this receptor alone: Higher T cell density in blood was associated with longer overall survival, whereas higher clonality in adjacent lung was associated with shorter survival. Because the study design was exploratory, TCR variables were selected using unadjusted p-values without false-discovery rate correction. Multi-region tumor sequencing was not performed, so intratumor heterogeneity could not be excluded. A median of roughly 50 of the top 100 tumor clones turned up in the paired uninvolved adjacent lung, and 25 to 35 of those clones also ranked among the top 100 of that same adjacent lung. Uninvolved tumor-adjacent lung showed the highest T cell clonality, higher than tumor, which suggests more focused antigenic responses in the adjacent lung.

The immunoSEQ Assay was used to sequence TCR beta CDR3 regions from DNA. Per the authors' processing: To compute T cell density, TCR beta template counts were normalized to usable DNA, which was estimated by amplifying housekeeping genes. The preseqR package was used to estimate richness by extrapolating to 400,000 templates for PBMC samples and to 120,000 templates for tissue samples. Clonality was taken to be one minus Pielou's evenness. Tissue-enriched TCRs were identified through differential abundance testing performed on productive amino-acid clonotypes, with a minimum total count of 5 and an alpha of 0.1. Repertoire overlap between compartments was quantified with the Jaccard Index and Morisita Overlap Index. GLIPH grouped TCR beta CDR3s together with public tetramer-defined viral CDR3s, and a viral motif had to include at least three viral sequences and show V-gene enrichment. TCRdb took over this immuneACCESS table, retaining in-frame rearrangements with V and J assigned. Such tables are incomplete; in checked studies, under half of the missing clones stem from an unresolved V gene, and the remainder is unexplained. V and J calls and clone size are as listed in that table; D and trimming were resolved from the DNA. The sample has around 91,000 clones on record, over 80% of them singletons. The leading ten clones occupy 15% of the sample.

At diagnosis, tumor, uninvolved tumor-adjacent lung and peripheral blood were collected and then preserved as a mix of FFPE and fresh-frozen material. For TCR repertoire profiling, blood samples were analyzed as peripheral blood mononuclear cells. The clonotype comes from a man aged 40 to 70 with stage I squamous cell lung carcinoma. The chain joins TRBV11-2 to TRBJ1-5; the D segment cannot be called with confidence. The sample consisted of peripheral blood, taken before any cancer treatment. The DNA sequence follows: TGTGCCAGCAGCCCGGGTGAGAATCAGCCCCAGCATTTT. This encodes CASSPGENQPQHF.